This T cell receptor (beta chain) was observed in a study of OX40 agonist ivuxolimab in advanced cancers. Study-level background: Ivuxolimab was an agonistic, fully human IgG2 monoclonal antibody directed against OX40 (CD134), a costimulatory receptor. Of the roughly 51 patients in dose escalation, about 20 had hepatocellular carcinoma, approximately 15 had melanoma, 9 had renal cell carcinoma and 9 had head and neck cancer. The paper describes the monotherapy dose-escalation part (N of about 54 patients) of the phase I trial of ivuxolimab. Intravenous ivuxolimab was administered to patients every 2 weeks at six dose levels: 0.01, 0.1, 0.3, 1.5, 3 and 10 mg/kg. Patients were allowed to have had prior anti-PD-1, anti-PD-L1 or anti-CTLA-4 therapy, and around 40% of the dose-escalation patients had previously received checkpoint inhibitors. Partial responses occurred in three dose-escalation patients: two with cutaneous melanoma and one with hepatocellular carcinoma. Peripheral TCRbeta sequencing was intended to test whether TCR sequence diversity was altered and clonal T-cell expansion was caused by ivuxolimab. In the dose-escalation cohort, around 80% of patients were male, and the mean age was around 65 years with a range of roughly 23 to 79.

Genomic DNA was extracted from sorted cells for sequencing of the TCRbeta CDR3 region. TCRbeta CDR3 regions were sequenced using the immunoSEQ Assay. Entries here come from immuneACCESS through TCRdb and include only in-frame sequences with V and J called. Some clones fail to appear in such tables; in the studies checked, an unresolved V gene covers under half of the shortfall, and the cause of the remainder is unknown. For this sample there are about 46,000 clones; 70% to 90% appear just once. Together, the top ten hold 10% to 15% of the sample. In regard to this clone: The clone's antigen remains unknown. No qualities accompany the bases; no much larger clone lies one base away.

CDR1 and CDR2, looked up from the germline V gene, are LGHNA and YSLEER. The trim is 3 bases for V and 8 bases for J, with a gap of 10 bases between the germline ends. From the cysteine through the phenylalanine, the CDR3 covers 13 amino acids. Only the CDR3 portion is preserved as DNA: 39 bases, with reading frame beginning at the first base. Overall study outcomes, separate from this receptor: Antigen specificity was not determined for the clonally expanded peripheral T cells. On average, CD8+ T cells showed more expanded clones than CD4+ T cells after ivuxolimab. At doses of 0.1 to 3.0 mg/kg, clonal expansion of both CD4+ and CD8+ T cells in blood was seen between baseline and week 6. In the 0.1-3.0 mg/kg groups, partial responders had among the lowest normalized peripheral clonal expansion, particularly in CD8+ T cells. Low levels of normalized T-cell clonal expansion were also seen in some patients who did not respond.

Patients with autoimmune disease history or receiving systemic immunosuppression were excluded from the trial. Peripheral blood for TCR sequencing was collected from all dose cohorts at baseline, on cycle 4 day 1, and on cycle 7 day 1. Samples were obtained from an open-label, multicenter, first-in-human phase I dose-escalation trial of ivuxolimab. Adults with locally advanced or metastatic head and neck squamous cell, hepatocellular, melanoma or renal cell carcinoma were enrolled in the trial. Before TCR sequencing, CD4+ T cells and CD8+ T cells were sorted from peripheral blood as separate populations.

This specimen consisted of CD4+ or CD8+ T cells sorted from blood, obtained in a trial of the OX40 agonist ivuxolimab. The sequence joins TRBV4-3 to TRBJ1-4; TRBD1 is perhaps the D gene, given 5 matching bases. The TCR was taken from an adult with an advanced solid tumor such as melanoma, head and neck, liver or kidney cancer. The DNA sequence is TGCGCCAGCAGCCACCCCAGGGAAGAAAAACTGTTTTTT. Its translation is CASSHPREEKLFF.